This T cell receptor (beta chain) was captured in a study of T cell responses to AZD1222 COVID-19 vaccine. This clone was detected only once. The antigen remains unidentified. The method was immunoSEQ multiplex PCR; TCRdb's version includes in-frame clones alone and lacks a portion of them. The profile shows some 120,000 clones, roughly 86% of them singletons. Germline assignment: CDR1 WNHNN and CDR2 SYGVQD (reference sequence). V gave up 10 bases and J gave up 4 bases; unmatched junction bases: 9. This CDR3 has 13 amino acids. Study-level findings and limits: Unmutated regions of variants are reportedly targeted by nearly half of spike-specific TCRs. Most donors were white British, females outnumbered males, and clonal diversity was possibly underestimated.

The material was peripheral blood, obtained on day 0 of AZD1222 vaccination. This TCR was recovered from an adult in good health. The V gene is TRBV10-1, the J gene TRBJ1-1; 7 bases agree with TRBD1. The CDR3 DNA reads TGCGCCACCCAACAGGGGATCGGCACTGAAGCTTTCTTT. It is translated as CATQQGIGTEAFF.